The clone carrying this T cell receptor (beta chain) was seen a few times. Assay used: immunoSEQ multiplex PCR; TCRdb lists only in-frame clones, some missing. Among roughly 150,000 clones listed, roughly nine tenths were seen once. The data derive from a study of T cell responses to AZD1222 COVID-19 vaccine. The CDR3 has 14 residues. The germline V gene has CDR1 MDHEN and CDR2 SYDVKM. J was trimmed by 3 bases and V by 6 bases; bases with no gene match: 5. The clonotype originates from an adult in good health. The chain recombines TRBV28 with TRBJ2-7, with 10 positions matching TRBD2. This specimen consisted of peripheral blood, obtained on day 0 of AZD1222 vaccination. This chain's CDR3 is CASSRRLAGYEQYF. As DNA, the CDR3 is TGTGCCAGCAGCCGACGACTAGCGGGCTACGAGCAGTACTTC.